This TCR beta chain was documented in a study of OX40 agonist ivuxolimab in advanced cancers. In the study overall: Mean age roughly 65 years, range about 23 to 80; approximately 83% male. General study points: Doses of 0.1 to 3.0 mg/kg were accompanied by clonal expansion of CD4+ and CD8+ blood T cells by week 6.

TCRdb keeps only in-frame clones here, not all; method: immunoSEQ multiplex PCR. The sample lists about 90,000 clones; approximately 89% were seen once. Germline loops: CDR1 LNHDA, CDR2 SQIVND (reference sequence). This CDR3 comprises 14 residues. Losses at the gene ends were 3 bases for V and 3 bases for J; bases not matched to a gene: 0. A remark on this clone: Its antigen is not identified.

The material sequenced was CD4+ or CD8+ T cells sorted from blood, taken in a trial of the OX40 agonist ivuxolimab. This sequence originates from an adult with an advanced solid tumor such as melanoma, head and neck, liver or kidney cancer. The rearrangement joins TRBV19 to TRBJ2-2, with TRBD1 matching 8 bases. In DNA, the CDR3 is TGTGCCAGTAGTATGGGACAGGACACCGGGGAGCTGTTTTTT. Amino acid sequence: CASSMGQDTGELFF.